The clone carrying this TCR beta chain turned up a few times. Its antigen remains unidentified. The record originates from a study of early stage breast cancer tumors. Study results and limitations: Most shared enriched TCRB sequences were commonly generated ones. Functional markers like CD4, CD8 and FOXP3 were missed in bulk sequencing.

Germline CDR1 reads LNHDA; CDR2 reads SQIVND (reference sequence). The CDR3 length is 13 residues. V was cut by 5 bases and J by 8 bases, with 15 bases left in between. Data came from immunoSEQ multiplex PCR; TCRdb stores just in-frame clones and leaves some out. Here the sample spans under 35,000 clones, approximately 84% being singletons. This TCR was recovered from a person aged 45-60 years with breast cancer. The sequencing sample was made of blood. The chain has TRBV19 and TRBJ1-2, with D tentatively TRBD1 (5 bases). CDR3: CASSRDSRGGYTF. CDR3 sequence (DNA): TGTGCCAGTAGTCGTGACTCTAGGGGAGGCTACACCTTC.